This TCR beta chain emerged from a study of control samples from healthy donors and cancer patients. The protocol was immunoSEQ multiplex PCR, while the TCRdb copy is restricted to in-frame clones and leaves out a portion. Of 150,000 to 200,000 clones detected, 85% to 90% appear once; the ten largest clones hold over 1.5%. Germline V CDR1 and CDR2: SGHRS, YFSETQ. The V and J ends lost 2 bases and 4 bases respectively, with 15 bases between them. The CDR3 extends over 15 amino acids. The chain couples TRBV5-1 to TRBJ2-5, with D possibly TRBD2 on 7 matching bases. This TCR was recovered from a man between 18 and 35 years old in good health. The source material was blood. The CDR3, as DNA: TGCGCCAGCAGCTTAGGATTGGGGGGGGCAGAGACCCAGTACTTC. Translating it yields CASSLGLGGAETQYF.